The rows below give T cell receptor beta chains drawn from one sample of a study of cytomegalovirus exposure and HLA in healthy donors. Some clones are missing from TCRdb's copy, which holds only in-frame ones; the method was immunoSEQ multiplex PCR. The table lists more than 150,000 clones, 75% to 90% of them singletons. The source material was PBMCs. These receptors were collected from a man aged 40-49 years in good health and CMV-seropositive. The CDR3 runs from the conserved cysteine through the conserved F or W.

j_call,v_call,cdr3_aa
TRBJ1-2,TRBV11-2,CASSPIRNTNYGYTF
TRBJ2-2,TRBV6-5,CASSNPTYTGELFF
TRBJ2-7,TRBV19,CASSKQGGPYEQYF
TRBJ2-5,TRBV23-1,CASSHKRGAGETQYF
TRBJ1-5,TRBV9,CASSVTESNQPQHF
TRBJ2-2,TRBV10-1,CATYPFGQGDTGELFF
TRBJ1-1,TRBV7-2,CASSLTGGRNTEAFF
TRBJ2-1,TRBV7-2,CASSKQGGSYNEQFF
TRBJ2-7,TRBV29-1,CSVDTRTNPYEQYF
TRBJ2-5,TRBV7-2,CASSLGLAGPRGGETQYF
TRBJ2-3,TRBV7-9,CASKEAKSTDTQYF